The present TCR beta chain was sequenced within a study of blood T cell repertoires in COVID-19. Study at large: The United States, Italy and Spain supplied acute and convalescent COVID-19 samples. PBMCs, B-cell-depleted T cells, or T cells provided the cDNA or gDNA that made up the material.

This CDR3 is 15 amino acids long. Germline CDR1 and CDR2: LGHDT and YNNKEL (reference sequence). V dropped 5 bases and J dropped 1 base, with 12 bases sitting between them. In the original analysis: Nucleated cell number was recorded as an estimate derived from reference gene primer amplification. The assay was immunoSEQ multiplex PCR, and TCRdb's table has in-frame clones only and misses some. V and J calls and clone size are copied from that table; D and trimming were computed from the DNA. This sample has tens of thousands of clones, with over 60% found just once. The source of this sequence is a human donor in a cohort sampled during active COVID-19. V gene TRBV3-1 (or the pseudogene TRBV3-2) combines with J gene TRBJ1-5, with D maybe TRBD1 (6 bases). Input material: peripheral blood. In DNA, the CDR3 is TGTGCCAGCAGCGACCGGGACAAAAGCAATCAGCCCCAGCATTTT. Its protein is CASSDRDKSNQPQHF.